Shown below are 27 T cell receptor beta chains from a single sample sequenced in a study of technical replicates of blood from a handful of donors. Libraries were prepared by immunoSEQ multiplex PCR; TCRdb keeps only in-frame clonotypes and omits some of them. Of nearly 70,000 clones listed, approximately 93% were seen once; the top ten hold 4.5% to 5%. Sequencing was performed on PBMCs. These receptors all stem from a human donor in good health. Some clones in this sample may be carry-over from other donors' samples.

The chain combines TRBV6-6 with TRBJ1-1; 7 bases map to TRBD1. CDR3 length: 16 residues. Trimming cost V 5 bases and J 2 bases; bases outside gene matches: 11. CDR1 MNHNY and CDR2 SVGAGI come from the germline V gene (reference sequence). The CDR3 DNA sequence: TGTGCCAGCAGTACAACAGGGGTCCCCACAAACACTGAAGCTTTCTTT. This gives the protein CASSTTGVPTNTEAFF.

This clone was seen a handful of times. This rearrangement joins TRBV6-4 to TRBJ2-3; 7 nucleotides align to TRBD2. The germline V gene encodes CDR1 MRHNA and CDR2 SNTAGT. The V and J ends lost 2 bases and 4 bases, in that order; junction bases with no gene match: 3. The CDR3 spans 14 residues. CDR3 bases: TGTGCCAGCAGTGACGGCGGGAGTTCAGATACGCAGTATTTT. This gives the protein CASSDGGSSDTQYF.

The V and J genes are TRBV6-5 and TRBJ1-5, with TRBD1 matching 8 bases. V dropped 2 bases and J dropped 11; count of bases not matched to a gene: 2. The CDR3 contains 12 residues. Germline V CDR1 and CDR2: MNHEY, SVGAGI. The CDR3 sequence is CASSYGQGSQHF. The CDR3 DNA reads TGTGCCAGCAGTTACGGACAGGGCTCCCAGCATTTT.

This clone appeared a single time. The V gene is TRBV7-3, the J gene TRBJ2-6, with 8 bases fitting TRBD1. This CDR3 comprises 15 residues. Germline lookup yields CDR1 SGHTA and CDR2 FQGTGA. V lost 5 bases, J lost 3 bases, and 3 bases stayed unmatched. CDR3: CASSTDRGGANVLTF. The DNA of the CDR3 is TGTGCCAGCAGCACAGACAGGGGTGGGGCCAACGTCCTGACTTTC.

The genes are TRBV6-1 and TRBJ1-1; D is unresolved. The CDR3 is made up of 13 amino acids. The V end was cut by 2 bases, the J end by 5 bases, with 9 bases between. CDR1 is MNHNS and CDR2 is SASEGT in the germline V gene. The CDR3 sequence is CASSESGRTEAFF. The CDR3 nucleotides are TGTGCCAGCAGTGAATCTGGGAGGACTGAAGCTTTCTTT.

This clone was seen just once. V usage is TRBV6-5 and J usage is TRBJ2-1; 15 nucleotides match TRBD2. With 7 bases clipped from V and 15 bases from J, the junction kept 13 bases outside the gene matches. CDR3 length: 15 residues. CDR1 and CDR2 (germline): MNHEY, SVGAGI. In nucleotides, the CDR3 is TGTGCCAGCAAAGGACCGGGACTAGCGGGGGGTGTCGTGTTCTTC. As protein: CASKGPGLAGGVVFF.

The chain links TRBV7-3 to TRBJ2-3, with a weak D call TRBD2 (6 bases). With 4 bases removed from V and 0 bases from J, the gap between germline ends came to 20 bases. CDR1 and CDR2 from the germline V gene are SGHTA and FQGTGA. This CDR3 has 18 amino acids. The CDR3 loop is CASSSMYSGSRSTDTQYF. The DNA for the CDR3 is TGTGCCAGCAGCTCGATGTATAGCGGAAGCCGAAGCACAGATACGCAGTATTTT.

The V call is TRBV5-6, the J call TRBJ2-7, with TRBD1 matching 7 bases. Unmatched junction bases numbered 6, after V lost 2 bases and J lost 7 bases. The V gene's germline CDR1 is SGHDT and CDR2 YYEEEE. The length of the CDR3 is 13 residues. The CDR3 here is CASSFRDREEQYF. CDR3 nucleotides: TGTGCCAGCAGCTTCAGGGACAGAGAAGAGCAGTACTTC. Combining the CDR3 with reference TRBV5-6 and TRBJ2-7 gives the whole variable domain DAGVTQSPTHLIKTRGQQVTLRCSPKSGHDTVSWYQQALGQGPQFIFQYYEEEERQRGNFPDRFSGHQFPNYSSELNVNALLLGDSALYLCASSFRDREEQYFGPGTRLTVT.

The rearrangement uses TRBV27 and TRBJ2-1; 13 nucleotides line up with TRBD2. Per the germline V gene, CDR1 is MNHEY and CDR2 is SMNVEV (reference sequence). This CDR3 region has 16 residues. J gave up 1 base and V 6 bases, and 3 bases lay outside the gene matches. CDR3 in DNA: TGTGCCAGCAGCCCACTAGCGGGAGGGTCCTACAATGAGCAGTTCTTC. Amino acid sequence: CASSPLAGGSYNEQFF.

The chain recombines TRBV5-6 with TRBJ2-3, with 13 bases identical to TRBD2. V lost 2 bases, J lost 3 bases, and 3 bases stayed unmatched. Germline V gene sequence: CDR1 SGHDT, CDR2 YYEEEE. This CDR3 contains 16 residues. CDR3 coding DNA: TGTGCCAGCAGCTTACTAGCGGGGGGGCGAACAGATACGCAGTATTTT. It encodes CASSLLAGGRTDTQYF.

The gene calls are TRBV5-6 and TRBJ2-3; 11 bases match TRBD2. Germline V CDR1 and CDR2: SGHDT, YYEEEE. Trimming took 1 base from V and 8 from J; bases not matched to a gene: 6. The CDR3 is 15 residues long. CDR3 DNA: TGTGCCAGCAGCTTGCTAGCGGGGGGCCTAGGTACGCAGTATTTT. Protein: CASSLLAGGLGTQYF.

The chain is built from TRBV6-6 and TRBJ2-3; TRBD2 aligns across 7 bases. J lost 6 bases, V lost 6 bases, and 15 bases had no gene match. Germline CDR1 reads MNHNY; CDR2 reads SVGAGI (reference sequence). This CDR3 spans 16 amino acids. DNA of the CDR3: TGTGCCAGCAGACAAGGCAGAAAACTAGCGATGGATACGCAGTATTTT. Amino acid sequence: CASRQGRKLAMDTQYF.

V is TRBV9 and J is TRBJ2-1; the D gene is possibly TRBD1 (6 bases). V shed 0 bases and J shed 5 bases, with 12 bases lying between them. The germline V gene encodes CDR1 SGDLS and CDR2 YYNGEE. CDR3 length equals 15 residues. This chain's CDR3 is CASSVGPGQNNEQFF. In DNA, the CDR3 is TGTGCCAGCAGCGTAGGGCCCGGACAGAACAATGAGCAGTTCTTC.

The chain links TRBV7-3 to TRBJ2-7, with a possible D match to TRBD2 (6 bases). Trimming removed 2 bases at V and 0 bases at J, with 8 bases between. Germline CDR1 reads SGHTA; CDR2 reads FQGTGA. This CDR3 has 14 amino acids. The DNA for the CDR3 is TGTGCCAGCAGCTTAGCGGGGAGCTCCTACGAGCAGTACTTC. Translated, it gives CASSLAGSSYEQYF.

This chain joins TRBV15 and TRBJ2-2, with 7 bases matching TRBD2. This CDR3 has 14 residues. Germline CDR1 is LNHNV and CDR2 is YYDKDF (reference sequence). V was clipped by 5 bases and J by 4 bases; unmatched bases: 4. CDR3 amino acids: CATSGLAVTGELFF. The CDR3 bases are TGTGCCACCAGCGGTCTAGCGGTCACCGGGGAGCTGTTTTTT.

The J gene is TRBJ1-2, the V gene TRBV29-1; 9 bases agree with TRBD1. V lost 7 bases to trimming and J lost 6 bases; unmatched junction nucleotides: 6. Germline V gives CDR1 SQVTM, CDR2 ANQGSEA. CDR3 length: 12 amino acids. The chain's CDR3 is CSAQGQGNGYTF. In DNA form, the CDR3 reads TGCAGCGCCCAGGGACAGGGTAATGGCTACACCTTC.

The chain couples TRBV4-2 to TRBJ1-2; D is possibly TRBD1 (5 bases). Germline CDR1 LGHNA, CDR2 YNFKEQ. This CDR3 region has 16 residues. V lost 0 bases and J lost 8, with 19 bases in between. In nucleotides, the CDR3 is TGTGCCAGCAGCCAAGATCTAGGGGAACATTCGTCCGGCTACACCTTC. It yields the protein CASSQDLGEHSSGYTF.

The DNA of the CDR3 is TGTGCCAGCAGCCCGGGGCTAGCGGGCAATGAGCAGTTCTTC. This translates into CASSPGLAGNEQFF. The rearrangement joins TRBV9 to TRBJ2-1; 8 nucleotides line up with TRBD2. V shed 4 bases, J shed 6 bases, and the junction held 6 bases outside the gene matches. The CDR3 runs 14 residues. Germline V gene sequence: CDR1 SGDLS, CDR2 YYNGEE. Variable domain in full (rest from reference TRBV9 and TRBJ2-1): DSGVTQTPKHLITATGQRVTLRCSPRSGDLSVYWYQQSLDQGLQFLIQYYNGEERAKGNILERFSAQQFPDLHSELNLSSLELGDSALYFCASSPGLAGNEQFFGPGTRLTVL.

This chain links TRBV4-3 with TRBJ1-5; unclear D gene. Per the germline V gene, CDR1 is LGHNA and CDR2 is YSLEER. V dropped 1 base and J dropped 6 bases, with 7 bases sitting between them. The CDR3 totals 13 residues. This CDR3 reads CASSQAEGQPQHF. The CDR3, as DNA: TGCGCCAGCAGCCAAGCAGAGGGTCAGCCCCAGCATTTT.

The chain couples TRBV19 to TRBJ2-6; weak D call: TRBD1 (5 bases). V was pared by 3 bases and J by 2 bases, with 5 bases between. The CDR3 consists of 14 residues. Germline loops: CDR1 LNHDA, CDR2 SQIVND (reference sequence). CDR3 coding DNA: TGTGCCAGTAGTATGACAGCTGGGGCCAACGTCCTGACTTTC. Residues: CASSMTAGANVLTF.

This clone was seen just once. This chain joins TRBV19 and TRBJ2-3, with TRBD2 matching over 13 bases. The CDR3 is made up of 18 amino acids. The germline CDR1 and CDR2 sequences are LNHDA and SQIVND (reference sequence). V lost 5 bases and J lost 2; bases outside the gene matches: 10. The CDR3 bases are TGTGCCAGTAGTCCGAAACTAGCGGGGGGGTATTTCACAGATACGCAGTATTTT. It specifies CASSPKLAGGYFTDTQYF. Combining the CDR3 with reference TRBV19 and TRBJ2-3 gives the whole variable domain DGGITQSPKYLFRKEGQNVTLSCEQNLNHDAMYWYRQDPGQGLRLIYYSQIVNDFQKGDIAEGYSVSREKKESFPLTVTSAQKNPTAFYLCASSPKLAGGYFTDTQYFGPGTRLTVL.

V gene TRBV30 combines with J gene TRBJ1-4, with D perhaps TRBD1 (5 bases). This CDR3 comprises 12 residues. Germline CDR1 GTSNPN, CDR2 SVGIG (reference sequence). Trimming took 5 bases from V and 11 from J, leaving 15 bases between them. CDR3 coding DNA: TGTGCCTGGGGGGGTAGCGGGTCGAAACTGTTTTTT. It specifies CAWGGSGSKLFF.

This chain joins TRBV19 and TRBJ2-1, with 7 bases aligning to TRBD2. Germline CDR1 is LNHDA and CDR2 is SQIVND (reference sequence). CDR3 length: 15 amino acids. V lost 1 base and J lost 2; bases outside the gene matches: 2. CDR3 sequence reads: CASSIASGTYNEQFF. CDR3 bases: TGTGCCAGTAGTATAGCGAGCGGGACCTACAATGAGCAGTTCTTC. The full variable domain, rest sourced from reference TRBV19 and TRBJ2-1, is DGGITQSPKYLFRKEGQNVTLSCEQNLNHDAMYWYRQDPGQGLRLIYYSQIVNDFQKGDIAEGYSVSREKKESFPLTVTSAQKNPTAFYLCASSIASGTYNEQFFGPGTRLTVL.

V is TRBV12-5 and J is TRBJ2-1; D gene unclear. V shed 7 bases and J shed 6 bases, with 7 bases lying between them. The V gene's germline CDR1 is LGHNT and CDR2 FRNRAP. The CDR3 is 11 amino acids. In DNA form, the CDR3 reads TGTGCTAGTGCCCTTTCCAATGAGCAGTTCTTC. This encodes CASALSNEQFF.

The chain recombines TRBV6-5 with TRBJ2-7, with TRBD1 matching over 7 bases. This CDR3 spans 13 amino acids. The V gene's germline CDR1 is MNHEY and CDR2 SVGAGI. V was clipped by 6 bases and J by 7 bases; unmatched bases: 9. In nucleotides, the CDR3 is TGTGCCAGCAGCCCTACGACAGGGTTGGAGCAGTACTTC. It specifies CASSPTTGLEQYF.

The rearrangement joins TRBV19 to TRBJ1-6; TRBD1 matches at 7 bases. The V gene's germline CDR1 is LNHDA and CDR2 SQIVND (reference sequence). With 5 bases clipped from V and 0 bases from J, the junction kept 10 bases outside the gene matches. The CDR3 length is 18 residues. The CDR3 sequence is CASSDLGRGSSYNSPLHF. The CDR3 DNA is TGTGCCAGTAGTGACCTCGGCAGGGGGAGCTCCTATAATTCACCCCTCCACTTT.

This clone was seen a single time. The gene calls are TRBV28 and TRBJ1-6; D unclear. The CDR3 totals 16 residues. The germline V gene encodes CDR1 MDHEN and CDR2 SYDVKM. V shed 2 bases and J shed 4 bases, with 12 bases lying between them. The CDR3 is CASSLSTGFYNSPLHF. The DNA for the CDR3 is TGTGCCAGCAGTTTAAGTACGGGATTTTATAATTCACCCCTCCACTTT.